The T cell receptor beta chain under discussion was sequenced for a study of T cell responses to AZD1222 COVID-19 vaccine. In the study overall: Whether given at about 4 or about 12 weeks, second doses were pooled. Study observations and caveats: Variant regions that are unmutated are reportedly the target of nearly half of spike-specific TCRs. Donors, mostly white British, included more females; clonal diversity was possibly underestimated. The CD4 TCRs associated with vaccination extended across spike and predominated at 160-218 and 743-854.

To note about this clone: The antigen remains unidentified.

The table came from immunoSEQ multiplex PCR; TCRdb's copy has only in-frame clones and leaves some out. The data contain about 97,000 clones, approximately 84% of them singletons. The receptor comes from an adult in good health. Source: peripheral blood, taken on day 0 of AZD1222 vaccination.

CDR3: CASSLGGGQPQHF. The CDR3 DNA follows: TGTGCCAGCAGCTTAGGGGGAGGCCAGCCCCAGCATTTT. The chain recombines TRBV11-2 with TRBJ1-5; no clear D. CDR3 size: 13 residues. The V end was cut by 1 base, the J end by 7 bases, with 8 bases between. Germline V gene lookup returns CDR1 SGHAT and CDR2 FQNNGV.